Presented here are 31 T cell receptor beta chains from one specimen sequenced in a study of OX40 agonist ivuxolimab in advanced cancers. Sequencing used immunoSEQ multiplex PCR; TCRdb keeps in-frame clones, though not all of them. Of under 80,000 clones in the sample, roughly 90% were seen once. Material: CD4+ or CD8+ T cells sorted from blood, obtained in a trial of the OX40 agonist ivuxolimab. These receptor sequences come from an adult with an advanced solid tumor such as melanoma, head and neck, liver or kidney cancer.

V and J are TRBV27 and TRBJ2-7; maybe TRBD2 (6 bases). From germline, CDR1 is MNHEY and CDR2 SMNVEV (reference sequence). The CDR3 loop spans 14 amino acids. The V end lost 4 bases, the J end lost 12 bases, and 22 bases lay between the germline ends. CDR3 loop: CASSSMRDSPMRYF. In DNA form, the CDR3 reads TGTGCCAGCAGTTCAATGCGGGACTCCCCCATGCGGTACTTC.

The sample holds one count of this clone. The V and J genes are TRBV6-1 and TRBJ1-2, with D hard to call. The CDR3 loop spans 15 amino acids. Trimming shortened V by 2 bases and J by 4 bases, and 14 bases separated the two germline ends. Germline CDR1 MNHNS, CDR2 SASEGT. The CDR3 reads CASSEYGVPPYGYTF. In DNA, the CDR3 is TGTGCCAGCAGTGAATACGGGGTCCCCCCCTATGGCTACACCTTC.

The chain links TRBV11-2 to TRBJ2-2; the match to TRBD1 covers 7 bases. Trimming took 3 bases from V and 8 from J; bases not matched to a gene: 3. This CDR3 region has 13 residues. The germline CDR1 and CDR2 sequences are SGHAT and FQNNGV. The CDR3 region is CASSFDREGELFF. The CDR3 DNA sequence: TGTGCCAGCAGCTTCGACAGGGAGGGGGAGCTGTTTTTT.

This chain uses TRBV10-3 with TRBJ2-3; D perhaps matches TRBD2 (6 bases). The CDR3 is 14 residues long. Germline V gene data show CDR1 as ENHRY and CDR2 as SYGVKD. V was pared by 8 bases and J by 0 bases, with 12 bases between. DNA of the CDR3: TGTGCCATCTCCGGAAGCGGGAGCACAGATACGCAGTATTTT. This sequence encodes CAISGSGSTDTQYF.

The chain links TRBV7-9 to TRBJ2-7; no firm D call. Germline assignment: CDR1 SEHNR and CDR2 FQNEAQ (reference sequence). Trimming took 4 bases from V and 5 from J, leaving 12 bases between them. The CDR3 contains 13 residues. CDR3 region: CASSSRRNNEQYF. CDR3 DNA: TGTGCCAGCAGCTCCCGCAGGAATAACGAGCAGTACTTC.

The sample holds one count of this clone. This rearrangement joins TRBV27 to TRBJ1-2, with 7 bases lining up with TRBD1. From germline, CDR1 is MNHEY and CDR2 SMNVEV (reference sequence). V lost 5 bases and J lost 2; bases outside the gene matches: 5. The CDR3 contains 14 residues. The CDR3 region has the DNA TGTGCCAGCAGTCGGACAGGAAAAAACTATGGCTACACCTTC. Its translation is CASSRTGKNYGYTF.

This clone is a singleton in its sample. This chain links TRBV6-5 with TRBJ1-2; TRBD1 agrees at 9 bases. Trimming took 4 bases from V and 5 from J; bases not matched to a gene: 5. The CDR3 is 14 residues long. CDR1 and CDR2 from the germline V gene are MNHEY and SVGAGI. In DNA, the CDR3 is TGTGCCAGCAGTTCCCGGGACAGGGCGTATGGCTACACCTTC. This translates into CASSSRDRAYGYTF.

The chain links TRBV5-6 to TRBJ2-1, with 9 bases matching TRBD1. This CDR3 comprises 16 residues. Germline values: CDR1 SGHDT, CDR2 YYEEEE. V trimming: 1 base; J trimming: 4 bases; junction bases outside the gene matches: 6. CDR3 in amino acids: CASSLRLTGGYNEQFF. CDR3 DNA sequence: TGTGCCAGCAGCTTGCGCTTGACAGGGGGGTACAATGAGCAGTTCTTC.

The CDR3 DNA is TGTGCCAGCAGCCCAAGACAGGGTGGGATCTACGAGCAGTACTTC. The encoded protein is CASSPRQGGIYEQYF. The chain carries TRBV2 and TRBJ2-7; 7 bases map to TRBD1. CDR3 length equals 15 residues. The V segment lost 6 bases and the J segment 3 bases; nucleotides outside the gene matches: 11. Germline CDR1 and CDR2: SNHLY and FYNNEI. The whole variable domain, filled in from reference TRBV2 and TRBJ2-7, reads EPEVTQTPSHQVTQMGQEVILRCVPISNHLYFYWYRQILGQKVEFLVSFYNNEISEKSEIFDDQFSVERPDGSNFTLKIRSTKLEDSAMYFCASSPRQGGIYEQYFGPGTRLTVT.

The V and J genes are TRBV4-1 and TRBJ2-2; weak D call: TRBD1 (5 bases). This CDR3 has 14 residues. The germline gives CDR1 MGHRA, CDR2 YSYEKL. Trimming cost V 0 bases and J 9 bases, with 11 bases left between them. The CDR3, as DNA: TGCGCCAGCAGCCAAGACGCAGGGTTCAGGGAGCTGTTTTTT. Its protein is CASSQDAGFRELFF.

The chain couples TRBV7-9 to TRBJ2-5; unclear D gene. CDR3 length equals 11 residues. V was cut by 5 bases and J by 5 bases, with 6 bases left in between. The germline gives CDR1 SEHNR, CDR2 FQNEAQ (reference sequence). The CDR3 loop reads CASSATETQYF. The DNA of the CDR3 is TGTGCCAGCAGCGCCACCGAGACCCAGTACTTC.

The V call is TRBV6-1, the J call TRBJ1-1; possible D gene TRBD1, 5 bases. Trimming removed 3 bases from V and 5 bases from J, with 13 bases in between. The CDR3 has 14 residues. Germline CDR1 is MNHNS and CDR2 is SASEGT. The DNA for the CDR3 is TGTGCCAGCAGTGACGGGGCCTCGGCAACTGAAGCTTTCTTT. It specifies CASSDGASATEAFF.

The rearrangement uses TRBV19 and TRBJ1-1; the D is unclear. Germline assignment: CDR1 LNHDA and CDR2 SQIVND (reference sequence). The CDR3 covers 13 residues. The V gene lost 3 bases and the J gene lost 0 bases, with 5 bases spanning the gap. The CDR3 nucleotides are TGTGCCAGTAGTATCAGTATGAACACTGAAGCTTTCTTT. It translates to CASSISMNTEAFF.

The chain joins TRBV28 to TRBJ1-5; D is undetermined. CDR1 is MDHEN and CDR2 is SYDVKM in the germline V gene. This CDR3 comprises 13 residues. Trimming stripped 11 bases from V and 2 bases from J, with 13 bases between. The DNA of the CDR3 is TGTGCCGGATCTGGGGATGGCAATCAGCCCCAGCATTTT. Translation: CAGSGDGNQPQHF.

The chain combines TRBV2 with TRBJ1-2; 7 positions match TRBD1. Losses at the gene ends were 6 bases for V and 7 bases for J; bases not matched to a gene: 8. The CDR3 sequence is 13 residues long. Germline V lookup: CDR1 SNHLY, CDR2 FYNNEI. Here the CDR3 DNA reads TGTGCCAGCAGCGGTGACAGGGTGGGTGGCTACACCTTC. Translating gives CASSGDRVGGYTF.

The chain is built from TRBV2 and TRBJ2-4; D gene unclear. V shed 3 bases and J shed 0 bases, with 3 bases lying between them. The CDR3 extends over 13 amino acids. Germline V gene lookup returns CDR1 SNHLY and CDR2 FYNNEI. CDR3 protein: CASSEIAKNIQYF. In DNA, the CDR3 is TGTGCCAGCAGTGAGATAGCCAAAAACATTCAGTACTTC.

The V and J genes are TRBV10-2 and TRBJ1-4; D may be TRBD1 (6 bases). The CDR3 has 14 residues. Trimming took 6 bases from V and 4 from J, leaving 12 bases between them. CDR1 is WSHSY, CDR2 SAAADI, per germline. The CDR3 region has the DNA TGCGCCAGCAGGAGGGGGACGGATAATGAAAAACTGTTTTTT. Translating it yields CASRRGTDNEKLFF.

The genes are TRBV27 and TRBJ2-6; D may be TRBD2 (6 bases). V lost 6 bases and J 3 bases, leaving 15 bases between the germline ends. CDR1 MNHEY and CDR2 SMNVEV come from the germline V gene (reference sequence). This CDR3 contains 16 residues. The CDR3 spells CASRPRGGVGANVLTF. CDR3 bases: TGTGCCAGCAGACCCCGGGGCGGGGTTGGGGCCAACGTCCTGACTTTC.

This clone was observed a few times. The rearrangement joins TRBV9 to TRBJ1-1; no clear D. The V gene lost 1 base and the J gene lost 5 bases, with 12 bases spanning the gap. Germline assignment: CDR1 SGDLS and CDR2 YYNGEE. This CDR3 is built from 14 residues. The CDR3 sequence is CASSVSPYETEAFF. For the CDR3, the DNA is TGTGCCAGCAGCGTAAGTCCATATGAGACTGAAGCTTTCTTT.

The rearrangement joins TRBV19 to TRBJ2-1, with TRBD2 matching 13 bases. CDR3 length: 16 residues. In germline, CDR1 is LNHDA, CDR2 SQIVND (reference sequence). The J segment lost 7 bases and the V segment lost 6 bases, leaving 9 bases of the junction unmatched. CDR3 DNA: TGTGCCAGTAGCAGAGGGACTAGCGGGGCTCGGAATGAGCAGTTCTTC. Translating gives CASSRGTSGARNEQFF.

This clone has just one count. V gene TRBV6-1 combines with J gene TRBJ2-7; maybe TRBD2 (6 bases). The ends were cut back, 9 bases at V and 4 bases at J, with 16 bases in the middle. From germline, CDR1 is MNHNS and CDR2 SASEGT. This CDR3 spans 13 amino acids. CDR3: CASQPGLYYEQYF. CDR3 bases: TGTGCCAGTCAACCGGGACTCTATTACGAGCAGTACTTC.

This clone was observed a single time. This chain links TRBV11-3 with TRBJ2-2; perhaps TRBD1 as D (5 bases). This CDR3 is 13 amino acids long. Between the trimmed V and J ends, which lost 6 bases and 3 bases, there was a span of 8 bases. Germline V CDR1 and CDR2: SGHNT, YENEEA. Here the CDR3 DNA reads TGTGCCAGCAGTGACAGATACACCGGGGAGCTGTTTTTT. It codes for CASSDRYTGELFF.

J is TRBJ1-1 and V is TRBV19; D not certain. This CDR3 is 18 amino acids long. CDR1 and CDR2 (germline): LNHDA, SQIVND (reference sequence). With 3 bases removed from V and 1 base from J, the gap between germline ends came to 21 bases. The CDR3 sequence is CASSIRPLPRRKNTEAFF. For the CDR3, the DNA is TGTGCCAGTAGTATTCGGCCTCTCCCCCGACGGAAGAACACTGAAGCTTTCTTT.

For the CDR3, the DNA is TGTGCCAGCATCGGGGCCAGCTCCTACAATGAGCAGTTCTTC. It codes for CASIGASSYNEQFF. The gene calls are TRBV28 and TRBJ2-1; TRBD1 or TRBD2 may be the D gene (5 bases each). Germline lookup yields CDR1 MDHEN and CDR2 SYDVKM. V gave up 7 bases and J gave up 0 bases, with 10 bases separating them. The CDR3 spans 14 residues.

The CDR3 DNA reads TGTGCCAGCAGTCCCTCGGGGACTAGCGGGAGCGCCCCTGTGGATGAGCAGTTCTTC. It yields the protein CASSPSGTSGSAPVDEQFF. The chain couples TRBV6-4 to TRBJ2-1; TRBD2 agrees at 14 bases. Germline trimming cut 5 bases from V and 8 bases from J; bases unmatched to any gene: 17. The CDR3 is made up of 19 amino acids. The germline gives CDR1 MRHNA, CDR2 SNTAGT.

The rearrangement links TRBV27 to TRBJ1-2; the D gene is possibly TRBD1 (6 bases). Trimming took 2 bases from V and 1 from J, leaving 11 bases between them. The CDR3 contains 15 residues. Germline CDR1 MNHEY, CDR2 SMNVEV (reference sequence). CDR3 sequence (DNA): TGTGCCAGCAGTTTAATGTGGGGGCTTAACTATGGCTACACCTTC. The encoded protein is CASSLMWGLNYGYTF.

The chain couples TRBV12-5 to TRBJ2-2; D might be TRBD1 or TRBD2, each matching 6 bases. V was trimmed by 4 bases and J by 3 bases, leaving 27 bases between them. The CDR3 length is 20 residues. CDR1 is LGHNT and CDR2 is FRNRAP in the germline V gene. The CDR3 here is CASGSPPGPGAPPHTGELFF. CDR3 DNA: TGTGCTAGTGGTTCCCCCCCCGGCCCGGGGGCGCCCCCTCACACCGGGGAGCTGTTTTTT.

In its sample, this clone was seen once. V and J are TRBV6-1 and TRBJ2-5; D remains unclear. V was trimmed by 4 bases and J by 7 bases, leaving 16 bases between them. The CDR3 consists of 14 residues. CDR1 MNHNS and CDR2 SASEGT come from the germline V gene. The CDR3 loop reads CASSGVQFARTQYF. The CDR3 DNA sequence: TGTGCCAGCAGTGGCGTACAGTTCGCAAGGACCCAGTACTTC.

CDR3 residues: CASSESMNYEQYF. The CDR3 DNA reads as TGTGCCAGCAGTGAATCAATGAACTACGAGCAGTACTTC. The V and J genes are TRBV6-1 and TRBJ2-7; D is unclear. The V and J ends lost 2 bases and 3 bases respectively, with 8 bases between them. CDR1 and CDR2 from the germline V gene are MNHNS and SASEGT. The CDR3 length is 13 residues.

CDR3 sequence: CASSRTSGGIGTQYF. The CDR3 DNA follows: TGTGCCAGCAGCCGGACTAGCGGGGGGATTGGGACCCAGTACTTC. The chain carries TRBV27 and TRBJ2-5; 14 bases fit TRBD2. The CDR3 runs to 15 residues. Germline CDR1 and CDR2: MNHEY and SMNVEV (reference sequence). V lost 6 bases to trimming and J lost 7 bases; unmatched junction nucleotides: 7.

The chain uses TRBV30 and TRBJ1-5; 9 nucleotides line up with TRBD1. Losses at the gene ends were 2 bases for V and 7 bases for J; bases not matched to a gene: 9. In germline, CDR1 is GTSNPN, CDR2 SVGIG (reference sequence). The CDR3 contains 15 residues. CDR3 sequence (DNA): TGTGCCTGGAGTCTCGGGACAGGGTCAGGACAGCCCCAGCATTTT. Protein product: CAWSLGTGSGQPQHF.